The clone carrying this T cell receptor (beta chain) showed up just a few times. Its antigen is still unknown. The CDR3 spans 15 residues. CDR1 is SGHTA, CDR2 FQGTGA, per germline. Trimming shortened V by 8 bases and J by 4 bases, and 19 bases separated the two germline ends. The data belong to a study of T-cell memory formation after mild COVID-19. About the research overall: TCR clusters mostly belonged to single donors. Study-wide points: Some clones that responded turned up in pre-infection memory, which suggests that cross-reactive memory joined in. Contracting clones localized mainly to CM and EM when CD4+ and mainly to EMRA when CD8+.

TCR alpha and TCR beta cDNA libraries carrying sample barcodes and UMIs came from 5'RACE with constant-segment primers. Via MiXCR, TCRdb re-called the 5' RACE reads, giving one row per CDR3 protein. The top ten hold 3% to 4.5% of the sample, which has about 200,000 distinct CDR3 sequences, roughly 10% seen once. Sequencing was carried out using PBMCs or a T cell subset sorted from them (not recorded which). The sequence came from a young man who had mild COVID-19 (a few samples of this study predate the infection). Cell type and time point are not known. This chain links TRBV7-3 with TRBJ2-3; D is perhaps TRBD2 (7 bases). The CDR3 spells CASPITGGRADTQYF. DNA of the CDR3: TGTGCCAGCCCGATCACGGGGGGCCGGGCAGATACGCAGTATTTT.